The entry that follows covers one T cell receptor (beta chain) sequence. This record belongs to a study of T-cell memory formation after mild COVID-19. In the study overall: TCR clusters largely stayed donor specific.

The CDR3 loop spans 12 amino acids. Germline loops: CDR1 SGHNT, CDR2 YYREEE (reference sequence). The V and J ends lost 9 bases and 3 bases respectively, with 12 bases between them. 5'RACE primed from the constant segment yielded TCR alpha and TCR beta cDNA libraries bearing sample barcodes and UMIs. In TCRdb, the 5' RACE reads were re-called with MiXCR into one record per CDR3 protein. The sample holds approximately 500,000 distinct CDR3 sequences, 20% to 30% seen once. Sequencing input: PBMCs or a T cell subset sorted from them (not recorded which). The receptor's source is an adult woman who had mild COVID-19 (a few samples of this study predate the infection). Cell type and time point are not known. The chain links TRBV5-4 to TRBJ1-2; tentatively, D is TRBD1 (5 bases). In DNA form, the CDR3 reads TGTGCCACTACGACAGACTACTATGGCTACACCTTC. Its protein is CATTTDYYGYTF.